The 5 T cell receptor beta chains in this list originate from one sample, sequenced in a study of blood T cell repertoires in COVID-19. Data came from immunoSEQ multiplex PCR; TCRdb stores just in-frame clones and leaves some out. This sample has about 380,000 clones; around 87% occur once, and the top ten carry around 1.3%. Sequencing was carried out using PBMCs or T cells enriched from blood (not recorded which). These receptors came from a young man who had recovered from COVID-19.

This chain joins TRBV5-1 and TRBJ2-7, with 10 positions matching TRBD1. Germline lookup yields CDR1 SGHRS and CDR2 YFSETQ. V lost 3 bases, J lost 3 bases, and 9 bases stayed unmatched. The CDR3 length is 16 residues. The CDR3 bases are TGCGCCAGCAGCTCCAAAGGACAGGGGGAGAACTACGAGCAGTACTTC. Amino acid sequence: CASSSKGQGENYEQYF.

The chain recombines TRBV7-3 with TRBJ2-3; TRBD2 agrees at 7 bases. Trimming at V came to 5 bases and at J to 5 bases, leaving 4 bases not matched to a gene. The CDR3 is made up of 13 amino acids. Per germline, CDR1 SGHTA and CDR2 FQGTGA. In nucleotides, the CDR3 is TGTGCCAGCAGCATCAGGGAGGGAGATACGCAGTATTTT. It encodes CASSIREGDTQYF. The full variable domain, completed using reference TRBV7-3 and TRBJ2-3, is GAGVSQTPSNKVTEKGKYVELRCDPISGHTALYWYRQSLGQGPEFLIYFQGTGAADDSGLPNDRFFAVRPEGSVSTLKIQRTERGDSAVYLCASSIREGDTQYFGPGTRLTVL.

The rearrangement links TRBV13 to TRBJ1-1, with TRBD1 identical over 9 bases. J was trimmed by 7 bases and V by 4 bases; bases with no gene match: 10. The CDR3 sequence is 15 residues long. Germline V gives CDR1 PRHDT, CDR2 FYEKMQ (reference sequence). CDR3 DNA: TGTGCCAGCAGCTCTCGCCGGGACAGGGATTTTGAAGCTTTCTTT. As protein: CASSSRRDRDFEAFF.

This clone has a single count. The CDR3 sequence is CASSQVRGTGEFSNQPQHF. DNA of the CDR3: TGTGCCAGCAGCCAAGTTCGCGGGACAGGGGAATTTAGCAATCAGCCCCAGCATTTT. The V and J genes are TRBV4-2 and TRBJ1-5, with TRBD1 identical over 10 bases. CDR3 length: 19 residues. The V and J ends lost 1 base and 0 bases, in that order; junction bases with no gene match: 9. The germline CDR1 and CDR2 sequences are LGHNA and YNFKEQ.

V is TRBV7-2 and J is TRBJ1-4; D ambiguous. Deletions cut 2 bases from V and 8 bases from J, with 12 bases between. CDR3 length: 14 amino acids. CDR1 and CDR2 from the germline V gene are SGHTA and FQGNSA. The CDR3 coding sequence is TGTGCCAGCAGCTTAATCCGGGATCGGGAAAAACTGTTTTTT. Its translation is CASSLIRDREKLFF. The whole variable domain, remainder taken from reference TRBV7-2 and TRBJ1-4, is GAGVSQSPSNKVTEKGKDVELRCDPISGHTALYWYRQSLGQGLEFLIYFQGNSAPDKSGLPSDRFSAERTGGSVSTLTIQRTQQEDSAVYLCASSLIRDREKLFFGSGTQLSVL.